Shown below are 21 T cell receptor beta chains from a single sample sequenced in a study of identical twins. TCRdb redid the calling of the 5' RACE reads with MiXCR, one entry per CDR3 protein. The sample records 1.5 million to 2 million distinct CDR3 sequences, roughly 35% being singletons. The specimen was cord blood. These receptors came from a newborn girl in good health.

On this clonotype: A much larger clone differs from this one at a single base, so this may be a read error. This chain uses TRBV4-2 with TRBJ1-2, with D unresolved. CDR3 size: 12 residues. CDR1 is LGHNA, CDR2 YNFKEQ, per germline. The CDR3: CASSYDLYGHTF. In DNA form, the CDR3 reads TGTGCCAGCAGCTATGACCTCTATGGCCACACCTTC.

Only a few counts were recorded for this clonotype. In DNA, the CDR3 is TGCAGTCCCCTCCCGGGACTAGAGCACAATGAGCAGTTCTTC. Protein: CSPLPGLEHNEQFF. This chain links TRBV20-1 with TRBJ2-1; 8 nucleotides line up with TRBD2. The CDR3 spans 14 residues. Germline V CDR1 and CDR2: DFQATT, SNEGSKA (reference sequence). Germline trimming cut 8 bases from V and 5 bases from J; bases unmatched to any gene: 11.

This sequence joins TRBV27 and TRBJ1-5, with D tentatively TRBD1 (5 bases). The ends were cut back, 1 base at V and 2 bases at J, with 18 bases in the middle. CDR1 MNHEY and CDR2 SMNVEV come from the germline V gene (reference sequence). This CDR3 has 18 residues. CDR3 nucleotides: TGTGCCAGCAGTTTATGCCCGGGGGGGGTTTGTGGCAATCAGCCCCAGCATTTT. Its protein is CASSLCPGGVCGNQPQHF.

The rearrangement joins TRBV27 to TRBJ2-3; 8 positions agree with TRBD2. Germline-derived CDR1 and CDR2 are MNHEY and SMNVEV (reference sequence). The V and J ends lost 2 bases and 0 bases, in that order; junction bases with no gene match: 13. This CDR3 spans 19 amino acids. CDR3 DNA sequence: TGTGCCAGCAGTTTACGGGGACTAGTCATCGGGATGAGCACAGATACGCAGTATTTT. It yields the protein CASSLRGLVIGMSTDTQYF.

The chain links TRBV5-5 to TRBJ2-1, with TRBD2 identical over 8 bases. J lost 6 bases, V lost 4 bases, and 9 bases had no gene match. This CDR3 is built from 15 residues. Germline CDR1 is SGHKS and CDR2 is YYEKEE (reference sequence). The CDR3 DNA reads as TGTGCCAGCAGCCCGATAGCGGGACTGATCAATGAGCAGTTCTTC. Translation gives CASSPIAGLINEQFF.

This clonotype was found a few times. Since a much larger clone is just one base distant, this may be a read error. The genes are TRBV16 and TRBJ1-5, with a possible D match to TRBD1 (5 bases). Germline V gene data show CDR1 as KGHSY and CDR2 as FQNENV. The CDR3 extends over 12 amino acids. Deletions cut 4 bases from V and 5 bases from J, with 6 bases between. The CDR3 bases are TGTGCCAGCAGCCGGGACCATCAGCCCCAGCATTTT. This sequence encodes CASSRDHQPQHF.

This clonotype was picked up a small number of times. The V and J genes are TRBV5-1 and TRBJ2-6; 7 bases fit TRBD1. CDR3 length equals 15 residues. Germline CDR1 and CDR2: SGHRS and YFSETQ. V trimming: 9 bases; J trimming: 4 bases; junction bases outside the gene matches: 10. The CDR3 DNA is TGCGCCACAACCGAGGGGGCAGCCGGGGCCAACGTCCTGACTTTC. Encoded protein: CATTEGAAGANVLTF. Filled out from reference TRBV5-1 and TRBJ2-6, the complete variable domain reads KAGVTQTPRYLIKTRGQQVTLSCSPISGHRSVSWYQQTPGQGLQFLFEYFSETQRNKGNFPGRFSGRQFSNSRSEMNVSTLELGDSALYLCATTEGAAGANVLTFGAGSRLTVL.

With regard to this clonotype: Germline is not matched at one junction end, which may reflect a read error. The CDR3 protein is CAGSYNRDREVNTF. The CDR3 nucleotides read TGTGCCGGCAGTTACAACCGGGACAGGGAGGTTAACACCTTC. The genes are TRBV6-6 and TRBJ1-2, with 9 bases aligning to TRBD1. The CDR3 contains 14 residues. Germline values: CDR1 MNHNY, CDR2 SVGAGI (reference sequence).

This clonotype has more than one count but fewer than ten. J is TRBJ2-1 and V is TRBV29-1; 12 bases fit TRBD2. This CDR3 region has 12 residues. The germline CDR1 and CDR2 sequences are SQVTM and ANQGSEA. Trimming removed 8 bases from V and 14 bases from J; junction bases left unmatched: 10. In DNA form, the CDR3 reads TGCAGCTCTAAAACTAGCGGGAGGACCGAGTTCTTC. Residues: CSSKTSGRTEFF.

Comment on this clonotype: A much bigger clone sits one base away, suggesting this may be a read error. The chain links TRBV5-1 to TRBJ2-4; TRBD1 agrees at 7 bases. CDR1 and CDR2 from the germline V gene are SGHRS and YFSETQ. V lost 0 bases, J lost 5 bases, and 11 bases stayed unmatched. The CDR3 is made up of 17 amino acids. CDR3 sequence (DNA): TGCGCCAGCAGCTTGGCCGAAGGGGGCCTAACCGAAAACATTCAGTACTTC. Translation gives CASSLAEGGLTENIQYF.

This clonotype was seen ten or more times. This chain joins TRBV7-9 and TRBJ1-4; D is unclear. The V gene's germline CDR1 is SEHNR and CDR2 FQNEAQ (reference sequence). The length of the CDR3 is 13 residues. V was cut by 3 bases and J by 7 bases, with 9 bases left in between. CDR3 DNA sequence: TGTGCCAGCAGCTTTCGGGGATTTGAAAAACTGTTTTTT. It encodes CASSFRGFEKLFF.

This clonotype was detected a few times. The rearrangement joins TRBV12-3 or TRBV12-4 to TRBJ1-2; D not resolved. The V gene lost 3 bases and the J gene lost 4 bases, with 15 bases spanning the gap. The CDR3 covers 15 residues. CDR3 bases: TGTGCCAGCAGTTTTGGTAGTGGCACAGTCTATGGCTACACCTTC. Translating it yields CASSFGSGTVYGYTF.

DNA for the CDR3: TGCAGTGCTTCACTGACTAGCGATGAGCAGTTCTTC. This sequence encodes CSASLTSDEQFF. V gene TRBV20-1 combines with J gene TRBJ2-1, with TRBD2 identical over 8 bases. V was pared by 5 bases and J by 8 bases, with 5 bases of the junction left unmatched. The CDR3 has 12 amino acids. Per germline, CDR1 DFQATT and CDR2 SNEGSKA (reference sequence).

J is TRBJ2-5 and V is TRBV7-8; 7 nucleotides line up with TRBD2. V was pared by 5 bases and J by 2 bases, with 17 bases of the junction left unmatched. The CDR3 spans 18 residues. Germline V CDR1 and CDR2: SGHVS, FQNEAQ. The CDR3 DNA sequence: TGTGCCAGCAGCCCAATAACGGGACTAACGGCTCAACAAGAGACCCAGTACTTC. Translated: CASSPITGLTAQQETQYF.

There are a few counts of this clonotype. This chain connects TRBV12-3 or TRBV12-4 to TRBJ2-6; possibly TRBD1 for D (6 bases). V lost 7 bases to trimming and J lost 1 base, with 17 bases between them. The CDR3 extends over 17 amino acids. The CDR3 protein is CASKPGQSLSGANVLTF. The CDR3 nucleotides are TGTGCCAGCAAACCGGGACAATCCCTGTCTGGGGCCAACGTCCTGACTTTC.

This rearrangement joins TRBV14 to TRBJ1-2, with TRBD1 as a possible D gene (6 bases). From germline, CDR1 is SGHDN and CDR2 FVKESK. V lost 0 bases to trimming and J lost 6 bases, with 11 bases between them. The CDR3 runs to 14 residues. The CDR3 spells CASSQDDRWNGYTF. In DNA, the CDR3 is TGTGCCAGCAGCCAAGACGACAGGTGGAATGGCTACACCTTC.

The chain links TRBV5-1 to TRBJ1-1, with D unclear. V was cut by 4 bases and J by 0 bases, with 10 bases left in between. There are 14 residues in the CDR3. Germline assignment: CDR1 SGHRS and CDR2 YFSETQ. The CDR3 here is CASSTSTMNTEAFF. The CDR3 nucleotides are TGCGCCAGCAGCACTAGTACTATGAACACTGAAGCTTTCTTT.

V and J are TRBV11-2 and TRBJ2-4; no definite D call. CDR3 length: 13 amino acids. V lost 6 bases and J 2 bases, leaving 8 bases between the germline ends. CDR1 and CDR2 (germline): SGHAT, FQNNGV. The CDR3 DNA reads as TGTGCCAGCAGGCGTGTGTCCAAAAACATTCAGTACTTC. Translation: CASRRVSKNIQYF.

This clonotype was observed a few times. V and J are TRBV20-1 and TRBJ2-7, with 10 bases identical to TRBD2. Germline V gene sequence: CDR1 DFQATT, CDR2 SNEGSKA (reference sequence). The CDR3 totals 15 residues. Unmatched junction bases numbered 9, after V lost 6 bases and J lost 1 base. The CDR3 reads CSATGTSALSYEQYF. The DNA of the CDR3 is TGCAGTGCAACCGGGACTAGCGCCCTTTCCTACGAGCAGTACTTC.

The chain joins TRBV10-3 to TRBJ1-1; 7 bases are shared with TRBD1. Germline loops: CDR1 ENHRY, CDR2 SYGVKD. V shed 4 bases and J 5 bases; nucleotides not matched to a gene: 7. The CDR3 runs 14 residues. CDR3 loop: CAISVDQGDTEAFF. Written as DNA, the CDR3 is TGTGCCATCAGTGTGGACCAGGGGGATACTGAAGCTTTCTTT.

On this clonotype: At one end the junction does not follow the germline gene, possibly because of a read error. The gene calls are TRBV28 and TRBJ1-6, with D maybe TRBD1 (6 bases). CDR3 length: 16 amino acids. Germline CDR1 is MDHEN and CDR2 is SYDVKM. The CDR3 loop is CAGSRGQSSYNSPLHF. CDR3 DNA: TGTGCCGGCAGCCGTGGACAGAGCTCCTATAATTCACCCCTCCACTTT. The full variable domain, its missing parts supplied by reference TRBV28 and TRBJ1-6, is DVKVTQSSRYLVKRTGEKVFLECVQDMDHENMFWYRQDPGLGLRLIYFSYDVKMKEKGDIPEGYSVSREKKERFSLILESASTNQTSMYLCAGSRGQSSYNSPLHFGNGTRLTVT.